The present TCR beta chain was sequenced within a study of cytomegalovirus exposure and HLA in healthy donors. This CDR3 has 18 amino acids. The germline CDR1 and CDR2 sequences are MGHRA and YSYEKL. The PCR used 60 Vbeta and 13 Jbeta primers. Here immunoSEQ multiplex PCR was the method, and the copy in TCRdb shows in-frame clones only, minus some. The sample holds approximately 220,000 clones, about 75% seen once. As concerns this clone: Germline is not matched at one junction end, which may reflect a read error.

Sequences were obtained from PBMCs. The chain has TRBV4-1 and TRBJ2-6, with D possibly being TRBD1 (6 bases). The clonotype comes from a woman aged 30 to 39 in good health and CMV-seronegative. The CDR3 sequence: CAISRHRAQISGANVLTF. The CDR3 DNA sequence: TGCGCCATCAGCCGCCACAGGGCTCAAATCTCTGGGGCCAACGTCCTGACTTTC.